This record covers a single TCR beta chain. The data belong to a study of cytotoxic CD8 clonotypes in ibrutinib-treated CLL. Study overall: In all, approximately ten patients were relapsed/refractory, approximately 16 were treatment-naive and 17 were IGHV unmutated. Response specimens were obtained following a median treatment duration of around 12 months, with a range of 6 to 36.

Sequencing used immunoSEQ multiplex PCR; TCRdb keeps in-frame clones, though not all of them. This sample has hundreds of thousands of clones; under 75% occur once, and the top ten carry 15%. Germline V gene lookup returns CDR1 MNHEY and CDR2 SVGAGI. This CDR3 region has 15 residues. V lost 7 bases and J 4 bases, leaving 19 bases between the germline ends. This receptor was identified in a human donor with chronic lymphocytic leukemia. Specimen: PBMCs, collected after 24 months of ibrutinib treatment. The rearrangement joins TRBV6-5 to TRBJ1-2; D not resolved. The CDR3 nucleotides read TGTGCCAGCATACGACAATTAGGAGAGGCCTATGGCTACACCTTC. Translation gives CASIRQLGEAYGYTF.